Listed here are 4 T cell receptor beta chains from one sample, sequenced in a study of human T cells and chemical hapten exposure. TCRdb reanalysed the RACE reads using MiXCR and keeps one entry per CDR3 protein. This table holds fewer than 300,000 distinct CDR3 sequences, almost 8% found once. Described time point: pre-sensitization, week 0. The treatment is: therapeutic diphenylcyclopropenone sensitization with weekly scalp DPC. The sequences come from whole blood, collected in connection with sensitization to the hapten diphenylcyclopropenone (DPC). Every receptor here comes from a young man with alopecia areata. Some clones in this sample may be carry-over from other donors' samples.

The rearrangement uses TRBV6-2 or TRBV6-3 and TRBJ1-2, with TRBD1 identical over 9 bases. This CDR3 is built from 13 residues. Germline V gives CDR1 MNHEY, CDR2 SVGEGT. V was clipped by 6 bases and J by 6 bases; unmatched bases: 5. CDR3 sequence reads: CASRSGTGNGYTF. The CDR3 DNA follows: TGTGCCAGCAGGTCCGGGACAGGGAATGGCTACACCTTC.

This clonotype was seen a handful of times. The gene calls are TRBV29-1 and TRBJ1-2, with 7 bases identical to TRBD1. This CDR3 has 14 amino acids. V was pared by 7 bases and J by 3 bases, with 11 bases of the junction left unmatched. CDR1 SQVTM and CDR2 ANQGSEA come from the germline V gene. The CDR3 loop reads CSGLSFTGDYGYTF. The CDR3 DNA reads TGCAGCGGCCTCTCATTCACAGGGGACTATGGCTACACCTTC.

This clonotype was observed a few times. This chain uses TRBV3-1 with TRBJ2-7; maybe TRBD1 (6 bases). Germline V gives CDR1 LGHDT, CDR2 YNNKEL (reference sequence). There are 16 residues in the CDR3. Trimming pared 6 bases from V and 2 bases from J, leaving 20 bases between. DNA of the CDR3: TGTGCCAGCAGAAAAGAGGGCGCAGGGGCCCCCTACGAGCAGTACTTC. Translation: CASRKEGAGAPYEQYF.

CDR3 sequence (DNA): TGCGCCAGCAGCTTGATATTAACAGGGACGAACACCGGGGAGCTGTTTTTT. This sequence encodes CASSLILTGTNTGELFF. This chain uses TRBV5-1 with TRBJ2-2; possible D gene TRBD1, 6 bases. Germline V gene data show CDR1 as SGHRS and CDR2 as YFSETQ. The V end was cut by 1 base, the J end by 0 bases, with 13 bases between. The CDR3 contains 17 residues.